This T cell receptor (beta chain) appears in the sequencing data of a study of shared clonotypes between healthy human individuals. The CDR3 contains 15 residues. The germline gives CDR1 SGHRS, CDR2 YFSETQ. V was clipped by 4 bases and J by 3 bases; unmatched bases: 6. Assay: immunoSEQ multiplex PCR; the TCRdb copy retains only in-frame clones and omits some. Of 700,000 or so clones listed, 55% to 75% are singletons. The TCR originated in a woman aged 30 to 39 in good health. The sequenced material came from memory CD4+ T cells sorted from blood. Stated subset: CD45RA-negative fraction. The J gene is TRBJ2-2, the V gene TRBV5-1; 7 bases align to TRBD1. The CDR3 DNA reads as TGCGCCAGCAGCCTCTATGACAGGGACACCGGGGAGCTGTTTTTT. It codes for CASSLYDRDTGELFF.